This T cell receptor beta chain appears in the sequencing data of a study of early T cells in non-severe SARS-CoV-2 infection. Each single cDNA molecule received a unique molecular identifier. TCRdb ran MiXCR on the 5' RACE reads and lists one entry per CDR3 protein. Of 45,000 to 65,000 distinct CDR3 sequences in the sample, 9.5% to 12% were seen once. Trimming stripped 2 bases from V and 0 bases from J, with 11 bases between. The CDR3 consists of 15 residues. Germline V gives CDR1 SGDLS, CDR2 YYNGEE. Sequencing was done on a sample of whole blood. V gene TRBV9 combines with J gene TRBJ1-1; TRBD1 is a possible D gene (6 bases). This clonotype was obtained from an adult who was a healthcare worker with PCR-confirmed SARS-CoV-2 infection or an uninfected control (not recorded which). The CDR3 reads CASSVTGQVNTEAFF. The CDR3 nucleotides are TGTGCCAGCAGCGTGACAGGCCAAGTGAACACTGAAGCTTTCTTT.